A selection of T cell receptor beta chains follows, all from one sample in a study of OX40 agonist ivuxolimab in advanced cancers. The assay was immunoSEQ multiplex PCR, and TCRdb's table has in-frame clones only and misses some. The repertoire holds some 45,000 clones, with around 80% as singletons. Source: CD4+ or CD8+ T cells sorted from blood, taken in a trial of the OX40 agonist ivuxolimab. These receptors came from an adult with an advanced solid tumor such as melanoma, head and neck, liver or kidney cancer. Each CDR3 is given with its conserved first and last residue. The D gene is left open where the match is weak. Clone size is given for some rows only: seen once, a few or many times, or a class if the clone is expanded.

-	-	TRBV11-2	TRBJ1-2	TGTGCCAGCAGCTTAGAGGCAGGGATCTATGGCTACACCTTC	CASSLEAGIYGYTF
-	-	TRBV6-6	TRBJ1-1	TGTGCCAGCAGTACACATCCCCCTCTCCCCACTGAAGCTTTCTTT	CASSTHPPLPTEAFF
-	-	TRBV27	TRBJ2-7	TGTGCCAGCAGTTTATGGGGGGGCGCCGAGCAGTACTTC	CASSLWGGAEQYF
-	-	TRBV2	TRBJ1-5	TGTGCCAGCAGGACAGTCCTGAATCAGCCCCAGCATTTT	CASRTVLNQPQHF
-	once	TRBV6-5	TRBJ1-5	TGTGCCAGCAAGAGAGGGGTTGGCAATCAGCCCCAGCATTTT	CASKRGVGNQPQHF
-	-	TRBV6-1	TRBJ1-5	TGTGCCAGCATTCCGGGACCGCTGTCACCCCCCCAGCATTTT	CASIPGPLSPPQHF
-	-	TRBV21-1	TRBJ2-7	TGTGCCAGCAGCTTCCGGGACAGGGGCTCCTACGAGCAGTACTTC	CASSFRDRGSYEQYF
-	-	TRBV30	TRBJ2-2	TGTGCCTGGGGGTCAGGGGAGCTGTTTTTT	CAWGSGELFF
-	-	TRBV7-2	TRBJ2-3	TGTGCCAGCAGCGACCTTCGGAGGACAGATACGCAGTATTTT	CASSDLRRTDTQYF
-	few	TRBV4-2	TRBJ2-3	TGTGCCAGCAGCCAAGAAACGATGGCGACGCAGTATTTT	CASSQETMATQYF
-	-	TRBV18	TRBJ1-1	TGTGCCAGCTCACCACCCCAGAGGAGGGTGAACACTGAAGCTTTCTTT	CASSPPQRRVNTEAFF
-	-	TRBV19	TRBJ2-2	TGTGCCAGTAGTTGGCAGGGACCTCGAAACACCGGGGAGCTGTTTTTT	CASSWQGPRNTGELFF
TRBD2	once	TRBV18	TRBJ2-7	TGTGCCAGCTCACGGGGGGGGACTAGCGGGATCCAGAGCTCCTACGAGCAGTACTTC	CASSRGGTSGIQSSYEQYF
-	-	TRBV19	TRBJ1-4	TGTGCCAGTAGTATCAGAGGGATAAGCGAAAAACTGTTTTTT	CASSIRGISEKLFF
TRBD2	few	TRBV7-2	TRBJ2-7	TGTGCCAGCAGCCCCGACACTAGCGGGAGGACCGAGCAGTACTTC	CASSPDTSGRTEQYF